A single sample gave rise to the 28 T cell receptor beta chains below, sequenced in a study of T cell repertoires in cytomegalovirus infection. TCRdb re-analysed the reads in MiXCR, keeping a single row per CDR3 protein. Among under 800,000 distinct CDR3 sequences, approximately 25% were seen once, and the ten largest hold 6.5% to 10%. The specimen sequenced was CD8+ T cells from PBMCs. These receptors all come from a human donor in good health (CMV status not recorded). Some clones in this sample may be carry-over from other donors' samples.

The J gene is TRBJ1-1, the V gene TRBV12-3 or TRBV12-4; D unresolved. Trimming left V 5 bases short and J 7 bases short, with 5 bases between. The CDR3 spans 10 residues. CDR3 nucleotides: TGTGCCAGCAGTCCCAATGAAGCTTTCTTT. Translating it yields CASSPNEAFF.

This chain uses TRBV20-1 with TRBJ2-1; 11 bases map to TRBD1. Unmatched junction bases numbered 8, after V lost 4 bases and J lost 3 bases. The CDR3 spans 16 residues. CDR1 is DFQATT and CDR2 is SNEGSKA in the germline V gene (reference sequence). CDR3 nucleotides: TGCAGTGCTACCGCTTCCGGGACAGGGGGCTACAATGAGCAGTTCTTC. Protein: CSATASGTGGYNEQFF.

A few counts support this clonotype. The rearrangement links TRBV10-3 to TRBJ1-1; TRBD1 is a possible D gene (6 bases). Trimming left V 6 bases short and J 5 bases short, with 16 bases between. Germline V gene data show CDR1 as ENHRY and CDR2 as SYGVKD. The CDR3 totals 14 residues. Here the CDR3 DNA reads TGTGCCATCAGCGCGGTGGCAGGGGATACTGAAGCTTTCTTT. Protein product: CAISAVAGDTEAFF.

The chain combines TRBV11-2 with TRBJ2-7; D might be TRBD2 (6 bases). Germline values: CDR1 SGHAT, CDR2 FQNNGV. Trimming removed 1 base from V and 3 bases from J, with 13 bases in between. CDR3 length: 15 amino acids. CDR3 region: CASSLGIGGIYEQYV. CDR3 DNA: TGTGCCAGCAGCTTAGGGATAGGCGGGATCTACGAGCAGTACGTC.

In the case of this clonotype: Being one base from a much bigger clone, this may be a read error. The V gene is TRBV7-6, the J gene TRBJ2-7; D is unresolved. Germline V gene sequence: CDR1 SGHVS, CDR2 FNYEAQ. This CDR3 spans 15 amino acids. The CDR3 nucleotides read TGTGTCAGCAGCGAAGGGTCTAGTTGGGGTTACGAGCAGTACGTC. Protein: CVSSEGSSWGYEQYV.

This clonotype has just a few counts. This chain links TRBV5-6 with TRBJ2-7, with a possible D match to TRBD1 (7 bases). The CDR3 is 16 amino acids. CDR1 and CDR2 (germline): SGHDT, YYEEEE. V was cut by 6 bases and J by 0 bases, with 19 bases left in between. The CDR3 DNA follows: TGTGCCAGCACCGGGGAGGACAGGCGTTTCTCCTACGAGCAGTACTTC. Amino acid sequence: CASTGEDRRFSYEQYF.

The chain joins TRBV3-1 to TRBJ2-1, with 7 bases matching TRBD2. Germline lookup yields CDR1 LGHDT and CDR2 YNNKEL (reference sequence). There are 15 residues in the CDR3. With V trimmed by 1 base and J by 9 bases, 9 bases remained unmatched. The CDR3 sequence is CASSQAGLPRGEQFF. In DNA, the CDR3 is TGTGCCAGCAGCCAAGCGGGACTACCGAGGGGTGAGCAGTTCTTC.

This clonotype has a handful of counts. V is TRBV12-3 or TRBV12-4 and J is TRBJ2-3; TRBD2 is a possible D gene (5 bases). Trimming removed 4 bases from V and 4 bases from J, with 12 bases in between. The CDR3 has 14 amino acids. The CDR3 loop reads CASSSGLGPDTQYF. CDR3 nucleotide sequence: TGTGCCAGCAGTTCCGGACTTGGCCCAGATACGCAGTATTTT.

Of note for this clonotype: Possible read error: a much larger clone is one base away. J is TRBJ2-7 and V is TRBV6-2 or TRBV6-3; tentatively, D is TRBD1 (6 bases). This CDR3 comprises 14 residues. Trimming stripped 6 bases from V and 3 bases from J, with 15 bases between. Germline V gene lookup returns CDR1 MNHEY and CDR2 SVGEGT. The CDR3 protein is CASSVQGLCYEQYF. The CDR3 DNA follows: TGTGCCAGCAGCGTACAGGGTCTGTGCTACGAGCAGTACTTC.

This clonotype has a count of ten or more. The chain couples TRBV28 to TRBJ2-5; D remains unclear. The CDR3 loop spans 16 amino acids. In germline, CDR1 is MDHEN, CDR2 SYDVKM. Deletions cut 4 bases from V and 8 bases from J, with 23 bases between. The CDR3 DNA reads as TGTGCCAGCAGTTCCCCTGGCTACCTTGAGAAGGAAACCCAGTACTTC. It yields the protein CASSSPGYLEKETQYF.

A few counts support this clonotype. V and J are TRBV29-1 and TRBJ1-1; D remains ambiguous. Germline V gene data show CDR1 as SQVTM and CDR2 as ANQGSEA. The CDR3 length is 11 residues. V was shortened by 7 bases and J by 10 bases, with 16 bases between the two germline ends. This CDR3 reads CSGKEGFVAFF. The CDR3 DNA sequence: TGCAGCGGTAAAGAAGGATTTGTAGCTTTCTTT.

This clonotype was found a few times. This chain joins TRBV4-1 and TRBJ2-2; no clear D gene. The CDR3 has 13 residues. Germline V gives CDR1 MGHRA, CDR2 YSYEKL. V dropped 8 bases and J dropped 8 bases, with 15 bases sitting between them. The CDR3 is CASSYGFKGELFF. The CDR3, as DNA: TGCGCCAGCTCCTACGGATTTAAAGGGGAGCTGTTTTTT.

This clonotype was detected a few times. The rearrangement joins TRBV15 to TRBJ2-5, with 7 positions matching TRBD2. The length of the CDR3 is 16 residues. V dropped 1 base and J dropped 2; count of bases not matched to a gene: 7. CDR1 LNHNV and CDR2 YYDKDF come from the germline V gene (reference sequence). The CDR3 nucleotides read TGTGCCACCAGCAGAGGTTCGAGCGGGATTCAAGAGACCCAGTACTTC. This translates into CATSRGSSGIQETQYF.

This clonotype was detected many times. This CDR3 is CAILSTGELFF. CDR3 bases: TGTGCCATCCTTTCCACCGGGGAGCTGTTTTTT. V usage is TRBV7-2 and J usage is TRBJ2-2; D gene unclear. This CDR3 has 11 amino acids. The V gene lost 10 bases and the J gene lost 4 bases, with 7 bases spanning the gap. In germline, CDR1 is SGHTA, CDR2 FQGNSA. Supplemented by reference TRBV7-2 and TRBJ2-2, the full variable domain reads GAGVSQSPSNKVTEKGKDVELRCDPISGHTALYWYRQSLGQGLEFLIYFQGNSAPDKSGLPSDRFSAERTGGSVSTLTIQRTQQEDSAVYLCAILSTGELFFGEGSRLTVL.

V and J are TRBV14 and TRBJ2-4, with D uncertain. Germline assignment: CDR1 SGHDN and CDR2 FVKESK. The V gene lost 1 base and the J gene lost 7 bases, with 8 bases spanning the gap. CDR3 size: 13 residues. The CDR3 sequence: CASSQGVRNIQYF. For the CDR3, the DNA is TGTGCCAGCAGCCAAGGGGTGAGGAACATTCAGTACTTC. Together with reference TRBV14 and TRBJ2-4, the CDR3 gives the full variable domain: EAGVTQFPSHSVIEKGQTVTLRCDPISGHDNLYWYRRVMGKEIKFLLHFVKESKQDESGMPNNRFLAERTGGTYSTLKVQPAELEDSGVYFCASSQGVRNIQYFGAGTRLSVL.

This clonotype was observed a few times. The rearrangement uses TRBV11-2 and TRBJ1-3; D ambiguous. Germline lookup yields CDR1 SGHAT and CDR2 FQNNGV. Trimming cost V 5 bases and J 0 bases, with 11 bases left between them. The CDR3 is made up of 15 amino acids. The CDR3: CASSRHGPSGNTIYF. The CDR3 DNA follows: TGTGCCAGCAGCCGACATGGACCCTCTGGAAACACCATATATTTT.

This clonotype was detected a few times. The V call is TRBV29-1, the J call TRBJ2-1; possibly TRBD2 for D (5 bases). V gave up 7 bases and J gave up 4 bases, with 14 bases separating them. The CDR3 is 13 amino acids. Germline V lookup: CDR1 SQVTM, CDR2 ANQGSEA. CDR3 nucleotide sequence: TGCAGCGAGGCCCGGGGAATTTACAATGAGCAGTTCTTC. It specifies CSEARGIYNEQFF.

The V and J genes are TRBV20-1 and TRBJ2-5; 11 bases are shared with TRBD2. This CDR3 has 16 amino acids. CDR1 is DFQATT, CDR2 SNEGSKA, per germline (reference sequence). The J segment lost 9 bases and the V segment lost 5 bases, leaving 17 bases of the junction unmatched. For the CDR3, the DNA is TGCAGTGCTTCGGTTCCGGGACTAGCGGCCCTTGGGGCCCAGTACTTC. This codes for CSASVPGLAALGAQYF.

In this sample, this clonotype turned up many times. The rearrangement uses TRBV7-2 and TRBJ2-5, with D hard to call. V gave up 8 bases and J gave up 1 base, with 14 bases separating them. The CDR3 length is 14 residues. Germline CDR1 and CDR2: SGHTA and FQGNSA. CDR3 protein: CASGPPVVQETQYF. The DNA of the CDR3 is TGTGCCAGCGGGCCTCCGGTGGTCCAAGAGACCCAGTACTTC.

This clonotype was seen many times. The CDR3 here is CASSELFASTEAFF. CDR3 in DNA: TGTGCCAGCAGTGAATTATTCGCTAGCACTGAAGCTTTCTTT. The chain recombines TRBV6-1 with TRBJ1-1; D call uncertain. The V gene lost 2 bases and the J gene lost 4 bases, with 11 bases spanning the gap. This CDR3 contains 14 residues. The V gene's germline CDR1 is MNHNS and CDR2 SASEGT.

This clonotype showed up many times. The gene calls are TRBV6-5 and TRBJ2-1; no definite D call. V was trimmed by 7 bases and J by 4 bases, leaving 5 bases between them. The CDR3 spans 11 residues. In germline, CDR1 is MNHEY, CDR2 SVGAGI. Here the CDR3 DNA reads TGTGCCAGCAAGAGGTACAATGAGCAGTTCTTC. It is translated as CASKRYNEQFF.

This clonotype was counted many times. The chain has TRBV28 and TRBJ2-1; TRBD2 matches at 9 bases. Germline V gene data show CDR1 as MDHEN and CDR2 as SYDVKM. The CDR3 extends over 16 amino acids. The V segment lost 5 bases and the J segment 4 bases; nucleotides outside the gene matches: 9. The CDR3 DNA is TGTGCCAGCAGTCCATTAGGGACTAGCCTTTACAATGAGCAGTTCTTC. Its translation is CASSPLGTSLYNEQFF.

This clonotype was picked up a small number of times. The chain couples TRBV19 to TRBJ2-5; D is undetermined. V was cut by 6 bases and J by 5 bases, with 16 bases left in between. Germline loops: CDR1 LNHDA, CDR2 SQIVND (reference sequence). CDR3 length equals 14 residues. The CDR3 protein is CASSLFDDVETQYF. The CDR3 DNA is TGTGCCAGTAGCCTATTCGATGATGTTGAGACCCAGTACTTC.

This clonotype was seen at least ten times. The genes are TRBV7-8 and TRBJ2-5, with 9 nucleotides matching TRBD2. The CDR3 has 14 amino acids. J was trimmed by 5 bases and V by 3 bases; bases with no gene match: 4. Germline V CDR1 and CDR2: SGHVS, FQNEAQ. CDR3 nucleotide sequence: TGTGCCAGCAGCTTGGGACTAGCAGGGGAGACCCAGTACTTC. Residues: CASSLGLAGETQYF.

The CDR3 DNA reads TGTGCCAGCATGGGCAGAAAGACTTCCGGGCAGTACGTC. Translation gives CASMGRKTSGQYV. The V call is TRBV2, the J call TRBJ2-7, with D unresolved. The ends were cut back, 7 bases at V and 9 bases at J, with 19 bases in the middle. This CDR3 comprises 13 residues. CDR1 SNHLY and CDR2 FYNNEI come from the germline V gene.

The chain is built from TRBV6-2 or TRBV6-3 and TRBJ2-7; 7 nucleotides agree with TRBD2. Germline CDR1 reads MNHEY; CDR2 reads SVGEGT. This CDR3 spans 14 amino acids. The V segment lost 4 bases and the J segment 7 bases; nucleotides outside the gene matches: 10. The CDR3 spells CASSSGTTFGEQYF. DNA for the CDR3: TGTGCCAGCAGTTCCGGGACTACGTTTGGGGAGCAGTACTTC.

V gene TRBV28 combines with J gene TRBJ2-5, with D perhaps TRBD1 (5 bases). The germline CDR1 and CDR2 sequences are MDHEN and SYDVKM. The CDR3 length is 13 residues. The V end was cut by 7 bases, the J end by 5 bases, with 14 bases between. CDR3 residues: CASTLSGAETQYF. DNA for the CDR3: TGTGCCAGCACCCTTTCTGGGGCGGAGACCCAGTACTTC.

This clonotype was counted many times. J is TRBJ2-3 and V is TRBV5-5; 7 nucleotides line up with TRBD1. CDR3 length: 16 amino acids. Germline-derived CDR1 and CDR2 are SGHKS and YYEKEE (reference sequence). The V segment lost 4 bases and the J segment 2 bases; nucleotides outside the gene matches: 10. The CDR3 region has the DNA TGTGCCAGCAGCACTTTAGGGACAGACTACACAGATACGCAGTATTTT. Translating gives CASSTLGTDYTDTQYF.